The clone carrying this T cell receptor beta chain occurred once. This specimen comes from a study of CD8 T cells in Susac syndrome. The multiple sclerosis control cohort comprised treatment-naive individuals presenting with stable or active relapsing-remitting disease. V dropped 3 bases and J dropped 2; count of bases not matched to a gene: 6. Looked up from germline, CDR1 is SGHAT and CDR2 is FQNNGV. The CDR3 spans 15 residues. About 0.5 to 1 ug RNA was reverse transcribed with random hexamers. TCRdb processed the immunoSEQ multiplex PCR reads anew with MiXCR; each CDR3 protein has one entry. The table has some 160,000 distinct CDR3 sequences, approximately 95% seen once.

Source material: CD8+ T cells from PBMCs. This chain links TRBV11-2 with TRBJ2-5; 7 positions match TRBD2. The TCR originated in a human donor with multiple sclerosis. The CDR3 spells CASSFVAGTQETQYF. The CDR3 nucleotides are TGTGCCAGCAGCTTCGTAGCGGGCACTCAAGAGACCCAGTACTTC.